This T cell receptor (beta chain) was sequenced for a study of T-cell memory formation after mild COVID-19. In the study overall: Largely donor-specific sequence clusters came from a couple of donors. Overall study findings and caveats: Pre-infection memory harbored some responding clones, suggesting cross-reactive memory joined. Later expanders leaned toward CD4+, whereas clones contracting from day 15 to 85 were balanced CD4/CD8.

CDR1 is DFQATT, CDR2 SNEGSKA, per germline (reference sequence). This CDR3 region has 15 residues. V lost 1 base and J lost 5; bases outside the gene matches: 8. Constant-segment primers and 5'RACE yielded cDNA libraries for TCR alpha and TCR beta, each carrying sample barcodes and UMIs. TCRdb re-analysed the 5' RACE reads in MiXCR, keeping a single row per CDR3 protein. The data contain about 160,000 distinct CDR3 sequences, around 30% of them singletons. This clonotype has a single count. What it recognizes is unknown. Sequenced sample: PBMCs or a T cell subset sorted from them (not recorded which). This chain joins TRBV20-1 and TRBJ2-3, with 8 bases fitting TRBD2. This TCR derives from an adult woman who had mild COVID-19 (a few samples of this study predate the infection). Cell type and time point are not known. The CDR3 bases are TGCAGTGCTAGAGCCCCGGGACTAGGTTTAGATACGCAGTATTTT. This translates into CSARAPGLGLDTQYF.